This TCR beta chain was sequenced for a study of TIL therapy for anti-PD-1-resistant metastatic lung cancer. About the research overall: Patients had a median age of approximately 56 years (range about 35-85). Most patients had lung adenocarcinoma. The study's findings and limits: Many TIL product clones were absent from baseline tumor, suggesting clonal contraction. TIL cultures after expansion showed higher clonality and lower diversity than baseline tumor (median about 6% vs 30%).

Of note for this clone: The antigen is undetermined.

The CDR3 sequence is 15 residues long. J lost 8 bases, V lost 6 bases, and 11 bases had no gene match. CDR1 KGHSH and CDR2 LQKENI come from the germline V gene. The immunoSEQ assay was v3. Clones were read by immunoSEQ multiplex PCR, and TCRdb kept only the in-frame ones, dropping some. Among around 100,000 clones, roughly 65% were seen once, and the ten largest hold approximately 11%. This sample's time point: pre-treatment sample, taken before nivolumab and TIL therapy. The tumor samples were excised metastases, mostly pleural nodules or supraclavicular lymph nodes. This material consisted of tumor tissue, taken at baseline. The chain links TRBV18 to TRBJ1-4; TRBD1 matches at 8 bases. The clonotype was recovered from a person aged 25-85 years with non-small cell lung cancer. The CDR3 nucleotides read TGTGCCAGCTCTCCTGACAGGGGCGTGACCGAAAAACTGTTTTTT. Protein sequence: CASSPDRGVTEKLFF.